One T cell receptor beta chain is described in this entry. Its specificity is not known. The CDR3 loop spans 15 amino acids. V lost 0 bases to trimming and J lost 4 bases; unmatched junction nucleotides: 3. CDR1 and CDR2 from the germline V gene are SGHRS and YFSETQ. These data come from a study of shared clonotypes between healthy human individuals. Sequencing used immunoSEQ multiplex PCR; TCRdb keeps in-frame clones, though not all of them. The data contain about 710,000 clones, around 70% of them singletons. General study points: Clonotypes shared by all four sorted-subset donors had higher generation probabilities than non-shared clonotypes.

Sequencing was performed on memory CD4+ T cells sorted from blood. Subset indicated: CD45RA-negative fraction. The chain joins TRBV5-1 to TRBJ2-2; 7 nucleotides agree with TRBD1. This TCR was sampled from a woman in her thirties in good health. CDR3 amino acids: CASSLEAGGTGELFF. The CDR3 DNA sequence: TGCGCCAGCAGCTTGGAGGCAGGGGGCACCGGGGAGCTGTTTTTT.